The rows below give T cell receptor beta chains drawn from one sample of a study of blood T cells in healthy people across ages. Each CDR3 protein is one row after TCRdb ran MiXCR on the 5' RACE reads. This sample has about 640,000 distinct CDR3 sequences, with about 53% found just once. The sequenced sample was blood. The receptor source for this set is a man aged 55 to 69 in good health. Both conserved end residues are trimmed from each CDR3. Where a row states a size, it is once, few, many or the class of an expanded clone; other rows omit it.

cdr3_aa clone_size v_call
SVQVMGVVRATQY NA TRBV29-1
AREGGQY NA TRBV27
SAQTTGLDIQY few TRBV20-1
AISEEVTGGVNTEAF NA TRBV10-3
ASSPREGGGTDTQY few TRBV12-3/TRBV12-4
SVELSTTNEKLF NA TRBV29-1
SARDERQGGHSPLH NA TRBV20-1
SASRSAQETQY NA TRBV20-1
ASRVGQATTTYGYT NA TRBV28
ASSPSPAGDYEQY NA TRBV5-6
SFDGYQETQY NA TRBV29-1
ASSQDLGQGVSTEAF NA TRBV4-2
ASSLGTTLNTEAF NA TRBV5-1
ASSEDGNGGQY NA TRBV6-1
ATSRDRGTLYGYT NA TRBV15
ASSPVSDYNEQF NA TRBV18
ASFLGTGGRNEQY NA TRBV13
ASSLDENGYGYT NA TRBV11-1
ASRDHRRNSPLH NA TRBV6-1
AIGGGQGDGYT NA TRBV10-3
ASSLSVGETQY NA TRBV27
ASSLTGVLGETQY NA TRBV5-4
ASSFASNEQY NA TRBV28
ASSQVPADTQY NA TRBV3-1
AISETDSPLH NA TRBV10-3